Sequencing of this T cell receptor beta chain was carried out in a study of control samples from healthy donors and cancer patients. The data were produced by immunoSEQ multiplex PCR, yet TCRdb's version contains in-frame clones alone and is incomplete. The sample lists 70,000 or so clones; around 95% were seen once. This CDR3 is built from 14 residues. Trimming shortened V by 6 bases and J by 1 base, and 12 bases separated the two germline ends. Germline values: CDR1 ENHRY, CDR2 SYGVKD. This TCR came from a woman aged 35 to 49 in good health. Sequencing was done on a sample of blood. The chain has TRBV10-3 and TRBJ1-2, with unresolved D. The CDR3 sequence is CAIRTVSLNYGYTF. The CDR3 DNA reads TGTGCCATCAGAACAGTAAGCCTTAACTATGGCTACACCTTC.